The 10 T cell receptor beta chains below were found in one sample sequenced in a study of molecular identifiers for immune sequencing clone quantification. One entry per CDR3 protein results from TCRdb running MiXCR on the PCR reads. The sample lists 88,000 or so distinct CDR3 sequences; around 23% were seen once. The specimen sequenced was naive CD8+ T cells from blood, with Jurkat cell RNA spiked in. Subset of the sample: FACS-sorted CD8+CD4-CCR7+CD45RA+ naive T cells. All receptors derive from a human donor in good health. Some libraries in this study had Jurkat cell RNA spiked in.

This clonotype was counted ten times or more. The chain links TRBV24-1 to TRBJ2-2; 10 bases agree with TRBD2. The CDR3 extends over 18 amino acids. CDR1 and CDR2 from the germline V gene are KGHDR and SFDVKD. Trimming at V came to 3 bases and at J to 6 bases, leaving 12 bases not matched to a gene. The CDR3 DNA sequence: TGTGCCACCAGTGATGCCCGGCTAGCGGGAGTTAATCCCGGGGAGCTGTTTTTT. Translation: CATSDARLAGVNPGELFF.

This clonotype was detected only a few times. The J gene is TRBJ2-1, the V gene TRBV7-8; TRBD1 matches 12 bases. CDR1 SGHVS and CDR2 FQNEAQ come from the germline V gene. CDR3 length: 14 amino acids. J gave up 10 bases and V 3 bases, and 4 bases lay outside the gene matches. Written as DNA, the CDR3 is TGTGCCAGCAGCTTCGGGACAGGGGGCGGGGAGCAGTTCTTC. This sequence encodes CASSFGTGGGEQFF.

As for this clonotype: Being one base from a much bigger clone, this may be a read error. This chain connects TRBV30 to TRBJ2-5; no firm D call. Trimming took off 0 bases at V and 0 bases at J, with 11 bases between the two ends. The CDR3 is made up of 15 amino acids. CDR1 and CDR2 (germline): GTSNPN, SVGIG (reference sequence). CDR3: CAWSVHMGYQETQYF. The CDR3 region has the DNA TGTGCCTGGAGTGTACATATGGGGTACCAAGAGACCCAGTACTTC.

This clonotype has ten or more counts. The V call is TRBV5-1, the J call TRBJ2-3; 8 nucleotides match TRBD1. The CDR3 has 14 amino acids. From germline, CDR1 is SGHRS and CDR2 YFSETQ. Trimming removed 4 bases from V and 5 bases from J; junction bases left unmatched: 6. Here the CDR3 DNA reads TGCGCCAGCAGCAGCGGACAGGGAATAGATACGCAGTATTTT. Amino acids: CASSSGQGIDTQYF.

This clonotype occurred many times. Germline and junction disagree at one end, which may indicate a read error. J is TRBJ2-7 and V is TRBV29-1; 8 nucleotides line up with TRBD1. The V gene's germline CDR1 is SQVTM and CDR2 ANQGSEA. The CDR3 runs to 13 residues. In DNA, the CDR3 is TGCAGCGCTGAAGACAGGGGCTCCTACGAGCAGTACTTC. Translating gives CSAEDRGSYEQYF.

Comment on this clonotype: Possible read error: a much larger clone is one base away. The CDR3 carries no conserved terminal phenylalanine or tryptophan, so it likely arises from a read error. V usage is TRBV2 and J usage is TRBJ2-7; 8 nucleotides match TRBD1. CDR3 length: 13 residues. J gave up 5 bases and V 8 bases, and 8 bases lay outside the gene matches. The germline CDR1 and CDR2 sequences are SNHLY and FYNNEI. CDR3 residues: CASHDRGSDEQYL. CDR3 coding DNA: TGTGCCAGCCACGACAGGGGAAGCGACGAGCAGTACCTC.

This clonotype has ten or more counts. The chain carries TRBV25-1 and TRBJ2-7; no clear D. CDR1 and CDR2 from the germline V gene are MGHDK and SYGVNS. The CDR3 loop spans 13 amino acids. The V end was cut by 6 bases, the J end by 4 bases, with 13 bases between. CDR3 in DNA: TGTGCCAGCAGCCACCGGGTATTGTACGAGCAGTACTTC. It is translated as CASSHRVLYEQYF.

Notes on this clonotype: A much more abundant neighbour one base away suggests this may be a read error. The chain recombines TRBV9 with TRBJ2-3; a weak D match, TRBD2 (6 bases). In germline, CDR1 is SGDLS, CDR2 YYNGEE. There are 16 residues in the CDR3. The CDR3 DNA reads TGTGCCAGCAGCGCCTTAGGCGGGGATGAGACAGATATGCAGTATTTT. Translated, it gives CASSALGGDETDMQYF.

This clonotype was observed at least ten times. The chain has TRBV7-8 and TRBJ1-4; no clear D. Germline CDR1 and CDR2: SGHVS and FQNEAQ. V lost 5 bases and J lost 4, with 23 bases in between. The CDR3 is made up of 18 amino acids. The CDR3 bases are TGTGCCAGCAGCCCCTGGATGCTACCCCACGAGGGTAATGAAAAACTGTTTTTT. It specifies CASSPWMLPHEGNEKLFF. The variable domain in full, completed from reference TRBV7-8 and TRBJ1-4, reads GAGVSQSPRYKVAKRGQDVALRCDPISGHVSLFWYQQALGQGPEFLTYFQNEAQLDKSGLPSDRFFAERPEGSVSTLKIQRTQQEDSAVYLCASSPWMLPHEGNEKLFFGSGTQLSVL.

In this sample, this clonotype turned up many times. The CDR3 sequence is CASSVEGSNTIYF. CDR3 bases: TGTGCCAGCAGCGTTGAGGGCTCCAACACCATATATTTT. This chain joins TRBV9 and TRBJ1-3; the D is unclear. The CDR3 covers 13 residues. Trimming shortened V by 2 bases and J by 7 bases, and 10 bases separated the two germline ends. Germline V lookup: CDR1 SGDLS, CDR2 YYNGEE.